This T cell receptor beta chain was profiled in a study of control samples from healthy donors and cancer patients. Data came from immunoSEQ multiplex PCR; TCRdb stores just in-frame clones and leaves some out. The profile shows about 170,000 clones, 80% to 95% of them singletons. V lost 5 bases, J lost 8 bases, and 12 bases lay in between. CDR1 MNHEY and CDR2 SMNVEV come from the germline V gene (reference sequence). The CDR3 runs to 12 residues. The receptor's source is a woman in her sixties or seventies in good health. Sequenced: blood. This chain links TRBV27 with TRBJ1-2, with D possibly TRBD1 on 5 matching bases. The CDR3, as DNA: TGTGCCAGCAGTAATGGAAGGGGAGGCTACACCTTC. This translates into CASSNGRGGYTF.